These T cell receptor beta chains were read from a single sample in a study of regulatory T cells in long-lasting Graves disease. Each CDR3 protein is one row after TCRdb ran MiXCR on the multiplex PCR reads. The repertoire has about 470,000 distinct CDR3 sequences, about 15% of them found once; the top ten carry 16%. These same data were also listed under a study on T cells in Graves' hyperthyroidism and ophthalmopathy.

The sample in question was peripheral blood mononuclear cells (PBMCs), obtained at new diagnosis, from a patient treated with antithyroid drugs. All receptors come from a young woman with Graves disease. CDR3s include the opening cysteine and the closing phenylalanine or tryptophan. The order of the fields is V gene, J gene, D gene, clone size, CDR3 protein, CDR3 DNA. A D gene is named only where the DNA matches it firmly. Clone size is given for some rows only: seen once, a few or many times, or a class if the clone is expanded.

TRBV20-1	TRBJ2-1	-	many	CSAIGRLRVDEQFF	TGCAGTGCTATTGGGCGGCTGAGGGTCGATGAGCAGTTCTTC
TRBV5-4	TRBJ1-5	-	-	CASSYTPGWAEINQPQHF	TGTGCCAGCAGCTACACGCCCGGGTGGGCAGAGATAAATCAGCCCCAGCATTTT
TRBV28	TRBJ2-3	-	few	CASDQGGGVTDTQYF	TGTGCCAGCGACCAAGGGGGAGGGGTCACAGATACGCAGTATTTT
TRBV2	TRBJ2-7	-	-	CASTIRGSEQYF	TGTGCCAGCACAATTAGGGGCAGCGAGCAGTACTTC
TRBV29-1	TRBJ2-7	-	-	CSVRRGDSYEQYF	TGCAGCGTTCGGAGAGGGGACTCCTACGAGCAGTACTTC
TRBV28	TRBJ1-1	-	many	CASSFRHWRTEAFF	TGTGCCAGCAGTTTTCGGCACTGGAGGACTGAAGCTTTCTTT
TRBV12-3/TRBV12-4	TRBJ2-2	-	few	CASSFGPPKELFF	TGTGCCAGCAGTTTTGGACCCCCAAAGGAGCTGTTTTTT
TRBV18	TRBJ2-1	TRBD2	many	CASSPPSTSGLHSEQFF	TGTGCCAGCTCACCACCGTCGACTAGCGGGTTACATTCGGAGCAGTTCTTC
TRBV9	TRBJ1-1	TRBD1	once	CASSAGDRGIRDEAFF	TGTGCCAGCAGCGCCGGGGACAGGGGGATTCGCGATGAAGCTTTCTTT
TRBV5-5	TRBJ2-3	TRBD2	many	CASNREGDTQYF	TGTGCCAGCAATAGGGAGGGCGATACGCAGTATTTT
TRBV29-1	TRBJ2-3	-	many	CSVAGTPSTDTQYF	TGCAGCGTTGCTGGGACCCCTAGCACAGATACGCAGTATTTT
TRBV30	TRBJ2-7	-	many	CAWSRGPYEQYF	TGTGCCTGGAGCAGGGGACCCTACGAGCAGTACTTC
TRBV7-2	TRBJ1-5	-	many	CASSPVDQPQHF	TGTGCCAGCAGTCCAGTCGACCAGCCCCAGCATTTT
TRBV9	TRBJ1-2	-	-	CASSRQGLGGYTF	TGTGCCAGCAGCCGCCAGGGTTTAGGTGGCTACACCTTC
TRBV13	TRBJ2-7	TRBD1	few	CASIEKGTGGSYEQYF	TGTGCCAGCATCGAAAAGGGGACAGGGGGTTCCTACGAGCAGTACTTC
TRBV10-3	TRBJ1-1	-	many	CAISEDLEPTEAFF	TGTGCTATCAGTGAGGATCTGGAGCCCACTGAAGCTTTCTTT
TRBV29-1	TRBJ2-1	-	few	CSVEDGSSYNEQFF	TGCAGCGTTGAAGATGGGAGCTCCTACAATGAGCAGTTCTTC
TRBV7-3	TRBJ2-1	TRBD2	many	CASSLISGKAEQFF	TGTGCCAGCAGCTTAATTAGCGGGAAGGCTGAGCAGTTCTTC
TRBV4-1	TRBJ2-1	TRBD2	few	CASSQVAGGMGVYNEQFF	TGCGCCAGCAGCCAAGTAGCGGGAGGGATGGGGGTCTACAATGAGCAGTTCTTC
TRBV12-3/TRBV12-4	TRBJ1-2	TRBD1	many	CASSPRDRTNYGYTF	TGTGCCAGCAGTCCCCGGGACAGGACAAACTATGGCTACACCTTC
TRBV10-3	TRBJ1-6	-	-	CAVAGTNNSPLHF	TGTGCCGTCGCCGGGACCAATAATTCACCCCTCCACTTT
TRBV28	TRBJ2-5	-	few	CASSLREAGSDETQYF	TGTGCCAGCTCACTAAGGGAGGCAGGGTCTGACGAGACCCAGTACTTC
TRBV5-1	TRBJ2-2	TRBD2	many	CASSLASGRANTGELFF	TGCGCCAGCAGCTTGGCTAGCGGGAGGGCGAACACCGGGGAGCTGTTTTTT
TRBV5-1	TRBJ1-1	-	many	CASSSGGAKNTEAFF	TGCGCCAGCAGCTCCGGGGGGGCTAAGAACACTGAAGCTTTCTTT
TRBV12-3/TRBV12-4	TRBJ2-1	-	few	CASGGASYNEQFF	TGTGCCAGCGGGGGGGCCTCCTACAATGAGCAGTTCTTC
TRBV27	TRBJ2-1	TRBD2	many	CASLSGTSGHNEQFF	TGTGCCAGCCTCTCCGGGACTAGCGGCCACAATGAGCAGTTCTTC
TRBV3-1	TRBJ1-6	-	many	CASSPRAGANSPLHF	TGTGCCAGCAGCCCCAGGGCAGGGGCCAATTCACCCCTCCACTTT
TRBV20-1	TRBJ2-3	-	many	CSDGTDTQYF	TGCAGTGATGGCACAGATACGCAGTATTTT
TRBV7-2	TRBJ2-1	TRBD2	many	CASSPRVAGAYNEQFF	TGTGCCAGCAGCCCGAGGGTAGCGGGAGCCTACAATGAGCAGTTCTTC
TRBV5-8	TRBJ2-3	-	-	CASSSRDFTDTQYF	TGTGCCAGCAGCTCCCGGGACTTCACAGATACGCAGTATTTT
TRBV19	TRBJ1-1	-	few	CRRTLDTEAFF	TGTAGAAGGACCCTGGACACTGAAGCTTTCTTT
TRBV3-1	TRBJ2-5	TRBD2	many	CASNYRLTGGETQYF	TGTGCCAGCAATTACAGACTCACGGGAGGAGAGACCCAGTACTTC
TRBV12-3/TRBV12-4	TRBJ1-4	-	once	CASSGTIAGKKLFF	TGTGCCAGCAGTGGGACAATAGCCGGCAAAAAACTGTTTTTT
TRBV7-3	TRBJ2-1	TRBD2	few	CASSPHSGANNEQFF	TGTGCCAGCAGCCCCCATAGCGGGGCAAACAATGAGCAGTTCTTC
TRBV11-1	TRBJ2-5	TRBD2	many	CASSYTSGAYQETQYF	TGTGCCAGCAGTTACACTAGCGGAGCCTACCAAGAGACCCAGTACTTC
TRBV10-1	TRBJ2-1	-	-	CASSRKNEQFF	TGCGCCAGCAGCAGGAAGAATGAGCAGTTCTTC
TRBV6-1	TRBJ2-3	-	many	CASSASGTGISTQYF	TGTGCCAGCAGTGCATCCGGGACTGGCATAAGTACGCAGTATTTT
TRBV2	TRBJ1-2	-	-	CASSTELTNYGYTF	TGTGCCAGCAGCACAGAGCTAACTAACTATGGCTACACCTTC
TRBV24-1	TRBJ2-5	-	-	CATSVGQQETQYF	TGTGCCACCAGTGTAGGACAACAAGAGACCCAGTACTTC
TRBV6-1	TRBJ1-4	-	-	CASSLGWETTNEKLFF	TGTGCCAGCAGTCTGGGATGGGAGACAACTAATGAAAAACTGTTTTTT
TRBV20-1	TRBJ2-3	-	-	CSASKAGTDTQYF	TGCAGTGCTAGCAAGGCAGGCACAGATACGCAGTATTTT
TRBV30	TRBJ2-1	TRBD2	-	CAWSRGLAGGNEQSF	TGTGCCTGGAGTCGCGGACTAGCGGGAGGCAATGAGCAGTCCTTC
TRBV15	TRBJ1-4	TRBD1	-	CATRGQGVANEKLFF	TGTGCCACCAGAGGTCAGGGGGTCGCTAATGAAAAACTGTTTTTT